Shown below are 25 T cell receptor beta chains from a single sample sequenced in a study of blood T cell repertoires in COVID-19. Measured with immunoSEQ multiplex PCR; TCRdb has only the in-frame clones, and not every one. The table shows more than 120,000 clones, with more than 70% occurring only once. Input material: peripheral blood. The receptor set was obtained from a human donor in a cohort sampled during active COVID-19.

This clone has a single count. This rearrangement joins TRBV7-3 to TRBJ1-4; possible D gene TRBD1, 6 bases. Trimming took 5 bases from V and 10 from J, leaving 17 bases between them. The germline V gene encodes CDR1 SGHTA and CDR2 FQGTGA. There are 14 residues in the CDR3. The CDR3 coding sequence is TGTGCCAGCAGCACCCGACAGGTATTCCGAAAACTGTTTTTT. Protein product: CASSTRQVFRKLFF.

The V and J genes are TRBV9 and TRBJ2-1; 7 bases fit TRBD1. CDR3 length equals 15 residues. After removal of 3 bases from V and 0 bases from J, the junction contained 3 bases not matched to a gene. In germline, CDR1 is SGDLS, CDR2 YYNGEE. CDR3 region: CASSEGQSSYNEQFF. The DNA of the CDR3 is TGTGCCAGCAGCGAGGGACAGAGCTCCTACAATGAGCAGTTCTTC.

In this sample, this clone turned up once. The CDR3 DNA is TGCGCCAGCAGCTTTACAGGGCCAGGCAATGAGCAGTTCTTC. Its protein is CASSFTGPGNEQFF. This chain uses TRBV5-1 with TRBJ2-1, with D tentatively TRBD1 (6 bases). V gave up 2 bases and J gave up 6 bases, with 12 bases separating them. Germline V lookup: CDR1 SGHRS, CDR2 YFSETQ. This CDR3 has 14 residues.

This clone came up once. This chain links TRBV21-1 with TRBJ2-7; the table's TRBD1 call for D was not verified on the DNA. TRBV21-1 is reported as a pseudogene. The CDR3 is made up of 17 amino acids. CDR3 coding DNA: TGTGCCAGCACCCCCCCTACAGGGATCACTCCCTCCTACGAGCAGTACTTC. Amino acid sequence: CASTPPTGITPSYEQYF.

The genes are TRBV29-1 and TRBJ2-3; the D is unclear. The CDR3 contains 11 residues. CDR1 SQVTM and CDR2 ANQGSEA come from the germline V gene. V lost 8 bases to trimming and J lost 0 bases, with 6 bases between them. CDR3: CSITSTDTQYF. In DNA form, the CDR3 reads TGCAGCATAACTAGCACAGATACGCAGTATTTT.

V and J are TRBV6-5 and TRBJ2-1, with TRBD2 matching 13 bases. Germline loops: CDR1 MNHEY, CDR2 SVGAGI. This CDR3 has 15 amino acids. Germline trimming cut 9 bases from V and 4 bases from J; bases unmatched to any gene: 6. The CDR3 region is CASQLAGGYYNEQFF. CDR3 in DNA: TGTGCCAGTCAACTAGCGGGGGGGTATTACAATGAGCAGTTCTTC.

The rearrangement joins TRBV27 to TRBJ2-6, with D uncertain. The length of the CDR3 is 19 residues. Germline V gene sequence: CDR1 MNHEY, CDR2 SMNVEV (reference sequence). The V end lost 1 base, the J end lost 0 bases, and 16 bases lay between the germline ends. The CDR3 reads CASSLWAVSVSSGANVLTF. The CDR3 nucleotides read TGTGCCAGCAGTTTATGGGCAGTCTCAGTAAGCTCTGGGGCCAACGTCCTGACTTTC. Full variable domain (missing parts from reference TRBV27 and TRBJ2-6): EAQVTQNPRYLITVTGKKLTVTCSQNMNHEYMSWYRQDPGLGLRQIYYSMNVEVTDKGDVPEGYKVSRKEKRNFPLILESPSPNQTSLYFCASSLWAVSVSSGANVLTFGAGSRLTVL.

The chain joins TRBV12-3 or TRBV12-4 to TRBJ1-3; no clear D gene. V was trimmed by 9 bases and J by 0 bases, leaving 9 bases between them. The length of the CDR3 is 13 residues. CDR3 nucleotide sequence: TGTGCCAGTGAACTTAGCTCTGGAAACACCATATATTTT. Translating it yields CASELSSGNTIYF.

The sample holds one count of this clone. The chain is built from TRBV3-1 (or the pseudogene TRBV3-2) and TRBJ2-3; 12 bases align to TRBD2. The CDR3 is 16 amino acids. V gave up 2 bases and J gave up 3 bases; unmatched junction bases: 3. Germline CDR1 reads LGHDT; CDR2 reads YNNKEL (reference sequence). The CDR3 coding sequence is TGTGCCAGCAGCCAACTAGCGGGGGGGCGGACAGATACGCAGTATTTT. It is translated as CASSQLAGGRTDTQYF.

The chain employs TRBV18 and TRBJ1-2, with TRBD1 matching over 10 bases. J lost 8 bases, V lost 8 bases, and 8 bases had no gene match. Germline CDR1 is KGHSH and CDR2 is LQKENI. This CDR3 is 13 amino acids long. CDR3 in DNA: TGTGCCAGCACCGCCGGGACAGGGGAAGGCTACACCTTC. It codes for CASTAGTGEGYTF.

The gene calls are TRBV7-9 and TRBJ2-7; D not resolved. The germline V and J ends were trimmed by 1 base and 5 bases, with 9 bases remaining between them. The CDR3 covers 13 residues. Germline CDR1 is SEHNR and CDR2 is FQNEAQ (reference sequence). The CDR3 reads CASSLVAEHEQYF. CDR3 DNA sequence: TGTGCCAGCAGCTTAGTAGCAGAACACGAGCAGTACTTC. Based on the CDR3 plus reference TRBV7-9 and TRBJ2-7, the full variable domain is DTGVSQNPRHKITKRGQNVTFRCDPISEHNRLYWYRQTLGQGPEFLTYFQNEAQLEKSRLLSDRFSAERPKGSFSTLEIQRTEQGDSAMYLCASSLVAEHEQYFGPGTRLTVT.

This chain connects TRBV6-5 to TRBJ1-1; TRBD1 matches at 9 bases. J was trimmed by 2 bases and V by 8 bases; bases with no gene match: 9. This CDR3 spans 15 amino acids. Per germline, CDR1 MNHEY and CDR2 SVGAGI. CDR3 loop: CASGEQGAHNTEAFF. The CDR3 coding sequence is TGTGCCAGCGGGGAACAGGGGGCGCATAACACTGAAGCTTTCTTT.

The rearrangement uses TRBV4-3 and TRBJ2-2, with D possibly TRBD2 on 6 matching bases. Germline CDR1 LGHNA, CDR2 YSLEER. The CDR3 is 15 residues long. The V end was cut by 4 bases, the J end by 1 base, with 10 bases between. CDR3 sequence: CASSRGVLNTGELFF. The CDR3 coding sequence is TGCGCCAGCAGCCGGGGGGTCCTGAACACCGGGGAGCTGTTTTTT.

DNA for the CDR3: TGTGCCAGCAGTTACTCGGGCAGGGGGCTTGGAAACACCATATATTTT. This translates into CASSYSGRGLGNTIYF. The chain has TRBV6-5 and TRBJ1-3; 8 bases agree with TRBD1. Germline CDR1 and CDR2: MNHEY and SVGAGI. The V and J ends lost 0 bases and 3 bases, in that order; junction bases with no gene match: 4. The length of the CDR3 is 16 residues.

CDR3 bases: TGTACCTCCAGCTTTAATAGGGGACAGGGCCACTATGGCTACACCTTC. This translates into CTSSFNRGQGHYGYTF. This sequence joins TRBV5-4 and TRBJ1-2; 9 bases map to TRBD1. From germline, CDR1 is SGHNT and CDR2 YYREEE (reference sequence). The CDR3 sequence is 16 residues long.

This chain connects TRBV9 to TRBJ2-7; TRBD2 matches 11 bases. This CDR3 is 15 amino acids long. Per germline, CDR1 SGDLS and CDR2 YYNGEE. V was clipped by 3 bases and J by 7 bases; unmatched bases: 9. The CDR3 here is CASSGNSGGAGEQYF. DNA for the CDR3: TGTGCCAGCAGCGGTAATAGCGGGGGGGCAGGGGAGCAGTACTTC.

The rearrangement joins TRBV19 to TRBJ2-6; D is ambiguous. CDR3 length equals 16 residues. The ends were cut back, 6 bases at V and 0 bases at J, with 12 bases in the middle. Germline V gives CDR1 LNHDA, CDR2 SQIVND (reference sequence). Written as DNA, the CDR3 is TGTGCCAGTAGCCCCGCGAGTACCTCTGGGGCCAACGTCCTGACTTTC. Amino acid sequence: CASSPASTSGANVLTF.

The chain has TRBV4-1 and TRBJ1-2; D unclear. CDR1 is MGHRA and CDR2 is YSYEKL in the germline V gene. The CDR3 covers 16 residues. V was clipped by 0 bases and J by 4 bases, with 15 bases between them. The CDR3 protein is CASSQDTVLNSYGYTF. CDR3 sequence (DNA): TGCGCCAGCAGCCAAGATACGGTCCTAAATAGCTATGGCTACACCTTC.

The chain employs TRBV2 and TRBJ1-2, with D possibly matching TRBD1 (6 bases). CDR1 is SNHLY, CDR2 FYNNEI, per germline. This CDR3 is built from 13 residues. Trimming took 5 bases from V and 2 from J, leaving 9 bases between them. CDR3 nucleotide sequence: TGTGCCAGCAGTCGGACAGAGAACTATGGCTACACCTTC. Its protein product is CASSRTENYGYTF.

V gene TRBV30 combines with J gene TRBJ1-2, with TRBD1 matching 7 bases. The trim removed 3 bases at V and 8 bases at J, leaving 15 bases unmatched. Germline V gives CDR1 GTSNPN, CDR2 SVGIG (reference sequence). This CDR3 has 15 amino acids. CDR3 sequence reads: CAWRYYRGVRNGYTF. CDR3 DNA sequence: TGTGCCTGGAGATATTACAGGGGTGTAAGGAACGGCTACACCTTC.

The V gene is TRBV2, the J gene TRBJ1-3; D is possibly TRBD1 (6 bases). This CDR3 is built from 13 residues. Germline V gene data show CDR1 as SNHLY and CDR2 as FYNNEI. V was trimmed by 6 bases and J by 5 bases, leaving 11 bases between them. The CDR3: CASRGGLRNTIYF. In nucleotides, the CDR3 is TGTGCCAGCAGAGGGGGATTGAGAAACACCATATATTTT.

This clone was detected only a few times. The chain is built from TRBV15 and TRBJ1-5; D ambiguous. CDR1 is LNHNV, CDR2 YYDKDF, per germline (reference sequence). Deletions cut 1 base from V and 5 bases from J, with 9 bases between. This CDR3 is built from 14 residues. CDR3 protein: CATSRASPDQPQHF. Written as DNA, the CDR3 is TGTGCCACCAGCAGAGCCAGTCCAGATCAGCCCCAGCATTTT.

This chain connects TRBV7-2 to TRBJ1-2; 10 bases match TRBD1. The V gene's germline CDR1 is SGHTA and CDR2 FQGNSA. The CDR3 spans 17 residues. V gave up 5 bases and J gave up 0 bases; unmatched junction bases: 9. CDR3 nucleotides: TGTGCCAGCAGCACCCGACAGGGGGCGTCGACTAACTATGGCTACACCTTC. Its protein product is CASSTRQGASTNYGYTF.

This sequence joins TRBV10-3 and TRBJ2-7, with TRBD1 identical over 11 bases. The ends lost 4 bases at V and 0 bases at J; junction bases unmatched: 2. Germline CDR1 reads ENHRY; CDR2 reads SYGVKD. This CDR3 comprises 15 residues. The DNA for the CDR3 is TGTGCCATCAGTGCAGGGACAGGGGGCTCCTACGAGCAGTACTTC. This translates into CAISAGTGGSYEQYF.

This CDR3 reads CASSPELAGYPYEQYF. The CDR3 DNA reads TGTGCCAGCTCACCGGAGCTAGCGGGGTACCCCTACGAGCAGTACTTC. The chain joins TRBV18 to TRBJ2-7, with 9 bases identical to TRBD2. Germline loops: CDR1 KGHSH, CDR2 LQKENI. The CDR3 totals 16 residues. Losses at the gene ends were 3 bases for V and 2 bases for J; bases not matched to a gene: 8.